This T cell receptor beta chain was documented in a study of identical twins. This clonotype was counted between two and nine times. The CDR3 consists of 15 residues. V was pared by 5 bases and J by 4 bases, with 15 bases between. CDR1 and CDR2 (germline): SEHNR, FQNEAQ (reference sequence). Each CDR3 protein gets one entry after TCRdb re-called the 5' RACE reads with MiXCR. Seen here are hundreds of thousands of distinct CDR3 sequences, 9% to 15% observed once, and the top ten hold around 1.5%. The same data also went into a second study, on yellow fever vaccine responses in identical twins.

Sequencing used PBMCs. V is TRBV7-9 and J is TRBJ1-3; no clear D gene. This receptor was taken from a woman aged 18-35 years in good health. The CDR3 sequence is CASSKNTASGNTIYF. CDR3 bases: TGTGCCAGCAGCAAGAATACCGCCTCAGGAAACACCATATATTTT.